What follows are 6 T cell receptor beta chains derived from one specimen sequenced in a study of graft-versus-host responses after intestinal transplantation. Some clones are missing from TCRdb's copy, which holds only in-frame ones; the method was immunoSEQ multiplex PCR. This table holds several thousand clones, over 60% found once. Intraepithelial lymphocytes and lamina propria lymphocytes were released through processing of graft tissue. The sequencing here drew on ileum tissue, taken just under 130 days after intestinal transplantation. These receptors came from a human patient who received an intestinal transplant, so some T cells may come from the graft donor.

J is TRBJ1-2 and V is TRBV6-4; D unresolved. V was shortened by 4 bases and J by 4 bases, with 22 bases between the two germline ends. CDR3 length: 17 amino acids. CDR1 is MRHNA, CDR2 SNTAGT, per germline. As DNA, the CDR3 is TGTGCCAGCAGTGCGGTAAACCCACACGGAAAGACCTATGGCTACACCTTC. Translating it yields CASSAVNPHGKTYGYTF.

This clone was recorded only once. This sequence joins TRBV29-1 and TRBJ2-3, with D unclear. The CDR3 length is 15 residues. Per germline, CDR1 SQVTM and CDR2 ANQGSEA. The V gene lost 6 bases and the J gene lost 0 bases, with 16 bases spanning the gap. The CDR3 loop is CSVGAFVTSTDTQYF. The CDR3 DNA reads TGCAGCGTGGGCGCTTTTGTAACTAGCACAGATACGCAGTATTTT.

The chain combines TRBV27 with TRBJ2-5; the match to TRBD2 covers 10 bases. Per germline, CDR1 MNHEY and CDR2 SMNVEV (reference sequence). Trimming cost V 2 bases and J 1 base; bases outside gene matches: 1. CDR3 length: 15 amino acids. CDR3 sequence reads: CASSLRTSGQETQYF. The CDR3 DNA reads TGTGCCAGCAGTTTACGGACTAGCGGCCAAGAGACCCAGTACTTC.

V gene TRBV6-5 combines with J gene TRBJ1-3; D is uncertain. The CDR3 runs to 16 residues. Germline CDR1 is MNHEY and CDR2 is SVGAGI. The V end was cut by 2 bases, the J end by 4 bases, with 15 bases between. The CDR3 protein is CASSYLGGGRGNTIYF. CDR3 nucleotide sequence: TGTGCCAGCAGTTACCTCGGTGGAGGGCGCGGAAACACCATATATTTT.

V and J are TRBV5-1 and TRBJ1-6, with D perhaps matching TRBD1 (5 bases). CDR1 is SGHRS, CDR2 YFSETQ, per germline. This CDR3 is 14 amino acids long. Trimming cost V 1 base and J 9 bases, with 11 bases left between them. CDR3 residues: CASSLIGAGSPLHF. In DNA, the CDR3 is TGCGCCAGCAGCTTGATAGGGGCAGGTTCACCCCTCCACTTT.

The chain recombines TRBV25-1 with TRBJ1-1; D gene unclear. The CDR3 covers 8 residues. Deletions cut 9 bases from V and 8 bases from J, with 4 bases between. The germline CDR1 and CDR2 sequences are MGHDK and SYGVNS. The CDR3 DNA is TGTGCCAGGGCGGAAGCTTTCTTT. Amino acid sequence: CARAEAFF.